These T cell receptor beta chains were read from a single sample in a study of PD-L1 blockade in urothelial cancer. Sequenced by immunoSEQ multiplex PCR; TCRdb stores in-frame clones only, minus some. The sample records tens of thousands of clones, roughly nine tenths being singletons. This material consisted of PBMCs, taken around atezolizumab (anti-PD-L1) treatment. The source of these receptors is a man aged 60-69 years with urothelial cancer. Both conserved end residues are part of each CDR3. The D gene is left open where the match is weak. Clone size, where shown, is once, few, many, or a class for clones that have expanded.

size	V	J	D	CDR3	DNA
-	TRBV7-2	TRBJ2-7	-	CASSLGGAGAYEQYF	TGTGCCAGCAGCTTAGGGGGGGCGGGGGCCTACGAGCAGTACTTC
-	TRBV29-1	TRBJ2-5	TRBD2	CSVALWRGSQETQYF	TGCAGCGTTGCCCTCTGGCGGGGGTCCCAAGAGACCCAGTACTTC
-	TRBV2	TRBJ1-3	-	CASSEQGLKGNTIYF	TGTGCCAGCAGTGAACAGGGGTTAAAGGGAAACACCATATATTTT
once	TRBV10-3	TRBJ2-3	TRBD2	CAIRKTSGRTDTQYF	TGTGCCATCAGAAAGACTAGCGGACGCACAGATACGCAGTATTTT
-	TRBV2	TRBJ2-7	-	CASNDNYEQYF	TGTGCCAGCAACGACAACTACGAGCAGTACTTC
-	TRBV5-1	TRBJ2-7	TRBD1	CASSWGQAPYEQYF	TGCGCCAGCAGCTGGGGACAGGCTCCCTACGAGCAGTACTTC
-	TRBV5-1	TRBJ2-1	TRBD2	CASSLGTSRFGEQFF	TGCGCCAGCAGCCTCGGGACTAGCAGGTTCGGTGAGCAGTTCTTC
-	TRBV7-8	TRBJ2-2	-	CASSPDRMNTGELFF	TGTGCCAGCAGCCCCGACAGGATGAACACCGGGGAGCTGTTTTTT
-	TRBV18	TRBJ1-2	-	CASSPGQTFYGYTF	TGTGCCAGCTCCCCAGGGCAGACCTTCTATGGCTACACCTTC
-	TRBV18	TRBJ1-5	-	CASSPEGAFQPQHF	TGTGCCAGCTCACCAGAAGGGGCATTTCAGCCCCAGCATTTT
-	TRBV21-1	TRBJ2-2	-	CASGTGTGNCTGELFF	TGTGCCAGCGGAACCGGGACAGGTAATTGCACCGGGGAGCTGTTTTTT
-	TRBV7-8	TRBJ1-6	TRBD1	CASSPKDRERNSPLHF	TGTGCCAGCAGCCCAAAGGACAGGGAAAGGAATTCACCCCTCCACTTT
-	TRBV18	TRBJ2-1	-	CASSRQVNYNEQFF	TGTGCCAGCTCAAGACAGGTCAACTACAATGAGCAGTTCTTC
-	TRBV5-5	TRBJ2-3	TRBD2	CASSQISGVSTDTQYF	TGTGCCAGCAGCCAGATTAGCGGGGTGAGCACAGATACGCAGTATTTT
once	TRBV19	TRBJ1-5	TRBD1	CASSAGTGMFQPQHF	TGTGCCAGTAGTGCCGGGACAGGGATGTTTCAGCCCCAGCATTTT
-	TRBV28	TRBJ2-3	-	CASRIIGRTTDTQYF	TGTGCCAGCAGGATAATCGGGCGGACTACAGATACGCAGTATTTT
few	TRBV10-3	TRBJ1-2	TRBD1	CAIGQGANYGYTF	TGTGCCATTGGACAGGGAGCTAACTATGGCTACACCTTC
-	TRBV6-1	TRBJ1-2	TRBD1	CASSDRGVYGYTF	TGTGCCAGCAGTGACAGGGGGGTTTATGGCTACACCTTC
-	TRBV7-2	TRBJ2-1	TRBD2	CASNRGSGEYNEQFF	TGTGCCAGCAACCGGGGTAGCGGGGAGTACAATGAGCAGTTCTTC
-	TRBV27	TRBJ1-2	-	CASSSYINPLNYGYTF	TGTGCCAGCAGTTCCTATATAAACCCTTTAAACTATGGCTACACCTTC
-	TRBV6-1	TRBJ1-2	-	CASSEARQLNRYGYTF	TGTGCCAGCAGTGAAGCCCGACAGCTAAACCGCTATGGCTACACCTTC
-	TRBV5-1	TRBJ1-4	TRBD1	CASSRQGTNEKLFF	TGCGCCAGCAGCCGACAGGGGACTAATGAAAAACTGTTTTTT
-	TRBV2	TRBJ2-1	-	CASKPRIGGYNEQFF	TGTGCCAGCAAACCTCGCATAGGGGGTTACAATGAGCAGTTCTTC
-	TRBV28	TRBJ2-7	-	CASSSTGPREQYF	TGTGCCAGCAGTTCTACAGGGCCTCGGGAGCAGTACTTC
-	TRBV11-2	TRBJ2-2	-	CASSLGRRSNTGELFF	TGTGCCAGCAGCTTAGGGCGCAGGTCGAACACCGGGGAGCTGTTTTTT
-	TRBV19	TRBJ1-1	TRBD1	CASSISNRGPPMNTEAFF	TGTGCCAGTAGTATTTCGAACAGGGGGCCCCCGATGAACACTGAAGCTTTCTTT
-	TRBV5-1	TRBJ2-3	TRBD2	CASTGTTGTDTQYF	TGCGCCAGCACCGGGACTACCGGCACAGATACGCAGTATTTT
once	TRBV28	TRBJ2-5	TRBD2	CAITGSGEQETQYF	TGTGCCATCACTGGGAGCGGGGAGCAAGAGACCCAGTACTTC
-	TRBV7-8	TRBJ1-1	-	CASSLARQRNTEAFF	TGTGCCAGCAGCTTAGCGCGTCAAAGGAACACTGAAGCTTTCTTT
-	TRBV10-3	TRBJ2-1	TRBD2	CAISESIAGGGDEQFF	TGTGCCATCAGTGAGTCGATTGCGGGGGGGGGCGATGAGCAGTTCTTC
-	TRBV6-1	TRBJ1-2	-	CASSEYSRALNYGYTF	TGTGCCAGCAGTGAATACAGCAGGGCCCTTAACTATGGCTACACCTTC
-	TRBV15	TRBJ2-7	-	CATSSSRGTRAYEQYF	TGTGCCACCAGCAGCTCCCGAGGTACCCGAGCCTACGAGCAGTACTTC
-	TRBV6-5	TRBJ2-7	TRBD1	CASSTGVEEQYF	TGTGCCAGCAGCACAGGGGTGGAGGAGCAGTACTTC
-	TRBV7-3	TRBJ1-1	-	CASSSAGADQAFF	TGTGCCAGCAGCTCAGCGGGGGCAGACCAAGCTTTCTTT
-	TRBV10-1	TRBJ2-1	TRBD1	CASSNWQGARSEQFF	TGCGCCAGCAGTAATTGGCAGGGGGCGCGGAGTGAGCAGTTCTTC
-	TRBV6-5	TRBJ1-2	-	CASSSRAARERGYTF	TGTGCCAGCAGTTCGCGGGCGGCTCGTGAGCGTGGCTACACCTTC
-	TRBV4-1	TRBJ2-1	-	CASSQGGSYNEQFF	TGCGCCAGCAGCCAAGGAGGGTCATACAATGAGCAGTTCTTC
-	TRBV19	TRBJ2-1	TRBD2	CASTNVAGGSYNEQFF	TGTGCCAGTACTAATGTCGCGGGGGGTTCCTACAATGAGCAGTTCTTC
-	TRBV19	TRBJ1-6	TRBD1	CASSADRASPLHF	TGCGCCAGTAGTGCGGACAGGGCTTCACCCCTCCACTTT
-	TRBV7-8	TRBJ1-2	-	CASSPGRGANYGYTF	TGTGCCAGCAGCCCCGGACGGGGAGCTAACTATGGCTACACCTTC
-	TRBV6-1	TRBJ1-1	-	CASSELNREAFF	TGTGCCAGCAGTGAATTGAACAGAGAAGCTTTCTTT
-	TRBV7-9	TRBJ1-1	TRBD1	CASSLEGGQVIPNTEAFF	TGTGCCAGCAGCTTAGAAGGGGGCCAGGTGATCCCGAACACTGAAGCTTTCTTT
-	TRBV14	TRBJ2-2	TRBD1	CASSQDRPPGQMNTGELFF	TGTGCCAGCAGCCAAGATCGACCACCGGGACAGATGAACACCGGGGAGCTGTTTTTT
-	TRBV11-2	TRBJ2-5	-	CASSKQGQETQYF	TGTGCCAGCAGCAAACAGGGCCAAGAGACCCAGTACTTC
-	TRBV19	TRBJ2-3	TRBD1	CASSNRGQGTDTQYF	TGTGCCAGTAGTAATAGGGGACAGGGCACAGATACGCAGTATTTT
-	TRBV9	TRBJ1-3	-	CASSAGGTPSGGNTIYF	TGTGCCAGCAGCGCGGGGGGGACACCCTCGGGTGGAAACACCATATATTTT
once	TRBV18	TRBJ1-4	-	CASSSTGRTNEKLFF	TGTGCCAGCTCATCAACAGGGAGAACTAATGAAAAACTGTTTTTT
-	TRBV27	TRBJ2-7	-	CASSLSYPGVSYEQYF	TGTGCCAGCAGTTTATCGTATCCAGGGGTATCCTACGAGCAGTACTTC
-	TRBV30	TRBJ2-5	TRBD2	CASGLAGGWETQYF	TGTGCCTCTGGACTAGCGGGGGGTTGGGAGACCCAGTACTTC
-	TRBV27	TRBJ2-7	-	CASSLSVGGWEQYF	TGTGCCAGCAGTTTATCGGTAGGGGGTTGGGAGCAGTACTTC